There are many counts of the clone carrying this T cell receptor (beta chain). The authors built TCR beta libraries using iRepertoire HTBI primers and Arm-PCR of CDR3 regions. TCRdb recomputed calls from the multiplex PCR reads with MiXCR, one row per CDR3 protein. The sample includes fewer than 400,000 distinct CDR3 sequences, around 20% of them seen just once. This entry is derived from a study of regulatory T cells in long-lasting Graves disease. The germline CDR1 and CDR2 sequences are LNHDA and SQIVND (reference sequence). This CDR3 is 15 amino acids long. V lost 1 base to trimming and J lost 7 bases, with 13 bases between them. Time point described: persistent/refractory GD, antithyroid drugs over 5 years with positive TRAb. PBMC RNA was the source of the TCR library.

This clonotype was obtained from a female donor with Graves disease. Sample: peripheral blood mononuclear cells (PBMCs), taken when the disease was refractory, from a patient treated with antithyroid drugs. This rearrangement joins TRBV19 to TRBJ2-2; D gene uncertain. CDR3 in amino acids: CASSIGLTWDGELFF. CDR3 bases: TGTGCCAGTAGTATAGGCCTGACTTGGGACGGGGAGCTGTTTTTT. Full variable domain (remainder filled in from reference TRBV19 and TRBJ2-2): DGGITQSPKYLFRKEGQNVTLSCEQNLNHDAMYWYRQDPGQGLRLIYYSQIVNDFQKGDIAEGYSVSREKKESFPLTVTSAQKNPTAFYLCASSIGLTWDGELFFGEGSRLTVL.